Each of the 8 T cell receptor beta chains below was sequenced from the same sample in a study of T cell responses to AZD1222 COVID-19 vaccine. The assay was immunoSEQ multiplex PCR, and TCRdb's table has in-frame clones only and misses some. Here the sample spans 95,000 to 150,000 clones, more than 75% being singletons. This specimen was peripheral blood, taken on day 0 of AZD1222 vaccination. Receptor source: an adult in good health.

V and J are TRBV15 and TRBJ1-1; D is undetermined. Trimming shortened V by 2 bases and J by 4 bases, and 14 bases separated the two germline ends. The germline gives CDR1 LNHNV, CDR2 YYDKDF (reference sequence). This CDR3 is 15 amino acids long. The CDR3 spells CATSRPADGGTEAFF. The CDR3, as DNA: TGTGCCACCAGCAGACCGGCCGACGGTGGCACTGAAGCTTTCTTT.

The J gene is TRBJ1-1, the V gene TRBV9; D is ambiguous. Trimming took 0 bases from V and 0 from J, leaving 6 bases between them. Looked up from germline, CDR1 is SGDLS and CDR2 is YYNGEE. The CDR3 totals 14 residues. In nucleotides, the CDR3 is TGTGCCAGCAGCGTAGAGGCAGTGAACACTGAAGCTTTCTTT. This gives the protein CASSVEAVNTEAFF.

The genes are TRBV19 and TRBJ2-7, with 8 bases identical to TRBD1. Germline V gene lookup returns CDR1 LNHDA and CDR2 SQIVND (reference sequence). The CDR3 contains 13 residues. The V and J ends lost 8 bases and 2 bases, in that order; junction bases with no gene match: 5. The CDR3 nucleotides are TGTGCCAGTGCGACAGGGGCGACCTACGAGCAGTACTTC. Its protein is CASATGATYEQYF.

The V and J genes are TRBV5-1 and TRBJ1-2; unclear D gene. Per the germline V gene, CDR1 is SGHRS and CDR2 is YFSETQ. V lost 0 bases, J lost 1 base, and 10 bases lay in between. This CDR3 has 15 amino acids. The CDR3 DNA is TGCGCCAGCAGCTTGGCGAGCTACCTTAACTATGGCTACACCTTC. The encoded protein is CASSLASYLNYGYTF.

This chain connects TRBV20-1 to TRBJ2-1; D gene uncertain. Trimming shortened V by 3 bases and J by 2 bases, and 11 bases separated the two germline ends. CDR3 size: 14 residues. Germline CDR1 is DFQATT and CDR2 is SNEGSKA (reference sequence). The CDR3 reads CSASGQLPYNEQFF. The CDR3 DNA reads TGCAGTGCTAGTGGGCAGCTCCCCTACAATGAGCAGTTCTTC.

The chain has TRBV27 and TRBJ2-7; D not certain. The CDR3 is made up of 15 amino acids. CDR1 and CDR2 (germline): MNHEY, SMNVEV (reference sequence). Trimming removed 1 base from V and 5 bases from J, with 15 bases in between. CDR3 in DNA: TGTGCCAGCAGTTTATTTGGGTTCCGGGCCAACGAGCAGTACTTC. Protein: CASSLFGFRANEQYF.

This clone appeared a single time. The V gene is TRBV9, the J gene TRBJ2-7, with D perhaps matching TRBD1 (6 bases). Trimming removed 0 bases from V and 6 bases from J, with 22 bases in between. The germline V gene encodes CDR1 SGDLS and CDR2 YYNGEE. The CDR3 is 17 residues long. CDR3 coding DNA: TGTGCCAGCAGCGTAGCTGGGGACCCTCTCTTAGGGGGCGAGCAGTACTTC. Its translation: CASSVAGDPLLGGEQYF.

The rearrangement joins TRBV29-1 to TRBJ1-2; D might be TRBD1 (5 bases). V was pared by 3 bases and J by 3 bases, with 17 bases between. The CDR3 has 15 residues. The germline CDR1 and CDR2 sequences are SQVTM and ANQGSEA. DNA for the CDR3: TGCAGCGTTGAGTTCTGGGGCAGGATTTACTATGGCTACACCTTC. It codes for CSVEFWGRIYYGYTF.